A single sample is the source of the 26 T cell receptor beta chains below, sequenced in a study of T-cell reconstitution after alpha-beta-depleted transplantation in children. This sample's TCRbeta library carried unique molecular identifier barcodes. MiXCR, applied by TCRdb to the PCR reads, yields one record per CDR3 protein. The repertoire has hundreds of thousands of distinct CDR3 sequences, roughly 17% of them found once; the top ten carry 1.1%. The sample here was PBMCs from the stem cell graft donor, taken from the stem cell graft. The receptors were sampled from a human donor who donated a stem cell graft to a child with acute myeloid leukemia.

CDR3 DNA sequence: TGTGCCTACCGCGAGGGACACGCCGGGGAGCTGTTTTTT. Its protein product is CAYREGHAGELFF. The chain uses TRBV6-6 and TRBJ2-2, with a tentative D call TRBD1 (6 bases). The CDR3 contains 13 residues. Trimming removed 11 bases at V and 6 bases at J, with 16 bases between. Germline V gene data show CDR1 as MNHNY and CDR2 as SVGAGI (reference sequence).

This clonotype was counted at least ten times. This chain joins TRBV29-1 and TRBJ1-1; D not resolved. Trimming shortened V by 5 bases and J by 4 bases, and 11 bases separated the two germline ends. The CDR3 is 12 amino acids. Germline V gives CDR1 SQVTM, CDR2 ANQGSEA. This CDR3 reads CSVTGAGTEAFF. The CDR3 region has the DNA TGCAGCGTTACGGGCGCGGGCACTGAAGCTTTCTTT.

This clonotype has only a few counts. The V and J genes are TRBV20-1 and TRBJ1-2; D is undetermined. The germline CDR1 and CDR2 sequences are DFQATT and SNEGSKA (reference sequence). This CDR3 spans 15 amino acids. The V end was cut by 6 bases, the J end by 4 bases, with 21 bases between. CDR3 in DNA: TGCAGTGCCCCCTCCCAGGTGGTTTATCTCTATGGCTACACCTTC. Its translation is CSAPSQVVYLYGYTF.

The V and J genes are TRBV10-3 and TRBJ2-7; perhaps TRBD2 as D (7 bases). The V and J ends lost 0 bases and 5 bases respectively, with 11 bases between them. This CDR3 region has 14 residues. CDR1 is ENHRY and CDR2 is SYGVKD in the germline V gene. Here the CDR3 reads CAISESPGGNEQYF. In DNA form, the CDR3 reads TGTGCCATCAGTGAGTCGCCGGGGGGCAACGAGCAGTACTTC.

This clonotype was seen at least ten times. J is TRBJ2-5 and V is TRBV20-1; D uncertain. From germline, CDR1 is DFQATT and CDR2 SNEGSKA (reference sequence). CDR3 length: 13 residues. V was pared by 6 bases and J by 10 bases, with 21 bases between. The DNA for the CDR3 is TGCAGTGCCGCCCCTTCGCTGTCGAAGGGCCAGTACTTC. This encodes CSAAPSLSKGQYF.

On this clonotype itself: This sequence may be a read error, since a much larger clone differs from it by one base. V and J are TRBV11-2 and TRBJ2-7, with D unresolved. This CDR3 comprises 13 residues. The germline gives CDR1 SGHAT, CDR2 FQNNGV. The V and J ends lost 4 bases and 2 bases respectively, with 9 bases between them. CDR3 region: CASSSPRAYEQYF. The CDR3 DNA reads TGTGCCAGCAGCTCCCCCCGGGCCTACGAGCAGTACTTC. Together with reference TRBV11-2 and TRBJ2-7, the CDR3 gives the full variable domain: EAGVAQSPRYKIIEKRQSVAFWCNPISGHATLYWYQQILGQGPKLLIQFQNNGVVDDSQLPKDRFSAERLKGVDSTLKIQPAKLEDSAVYLCASSSPRAYEQYFGPGTRLTVT.

In the case of this clonotype: This is likely a read error, given that the CDR3 carries no conserved phenylalanine or tryptophan at its end. The chain links TRBV7-2 to TRBJ2-3, with 10 bases lining up with TRBD1. The J segment lost 3 bases and the V segment lost 5 bases, leaving 11 bases of the junction unmatched. The CDR3 is made up of 17 amino acids. Per the germline V gene, CDR1 is SGHTA and CDR2 is FQGNSA. The CDR3 DNA reads as TGTGCCAGCAGCCCCGATAGCAGGACAGGGGGGACAGATACGCAGTATTAT. Translated: CASSPDSRTGGTDTQYY.

The chain combines TRBV27 with TRBJ2-7; D is possibly TRBD1 or TRBD2 (5 bases each). Germline CDR1 MNHEY, CDR2 SMNVEV (reference sequence). The CDR3 loop spans 14 amino acids. Trimming removed 7 bases from V and 2 bases from J, with 15 bases in between. CDR3 DNA: TGTGCCAGCAAGTCAGAGATGGGGGCCTACGAGCAGTACGTC. It codes for CASKSEMGAYEQYV.

The table lists this clonotype with many counts. The chain uses TRBV7-6 and TRBJ2-3; 9 positions match TRBD2. This CDR3 comprises 15 residues. Germline-derived CDR1 and CDR2 are SGHVS and FNYEAQ. The J segment lost 4 bases and the V segment lost 1 base, leaving 3 bases of the junction unmatched. CDR3 loop: CASSLGGGVSDTQYF. CDR3 DNA: TGTGCCAGCAGCTTAGGCGGGGGGGTTTCAGATACGCAGTATTTT.

The chain uses TRBV12-3 or TRBV12-4 and TRBJ2-2, with D possibly being TRBD2 (7 bases). The CDR3 covers 13 residues. Deletions cut 3 bases from V and 6 bases from J, with 8 bases between. The CDR3 bases are TGTGCCAGCAGTTTCGGGGGGCCCGGGGAGCTGTTTTTT. Translated: CASSFGGPGELFF.

This chain uses TRBV11-2 with TRBJ1-5; weak D call: TRBD1 (6 bases). This CDR3 comprises 15 residues. Germline lookup yields CDR1 SGHAT and CDR2 FQNNGV. V was shortened by 2 bases and J by 6 bases, with 14 bases between the two germline ends. CDR3 in DNA: TGTGCCAGCAGCTTAAATCCGACAGGAACTCAGCCCCAGCATTTT. Residues: CASSLNPTGTQPQHF.

This clonotype was detected only a few times. The chain is built from TRBV5-5 and TRBJ1-1; possibly TRBD1 for D (6 bases). This CDR3 has 13 amino acids. V lost 4 bases, J lost 6 bases, and 13 bases lay in between. Germline V gene sequence: CDR1 SGHKS, CDR2 YYEKEE (reference sequence). This chain's CDR3 is CASSPGGWAEAFF. In DNA, the CDR3 is TGTGCCAGCAGCCCGGGGGGCTGGGCTGAAGCTTTCTTT.

The sample holds many counts of this clonotype. The DNA for the CDR3 is TGCGCCAGCAGCTTGGCAGGACAAGACCCCCTCCACTTT. Its protein is CASSLAGQDPLHF. V and J are TRBV5-1 and TRBJ1-6; D is possibly TRBD1 (5 bases). The germline V gene encodes CDR1 SGHRS and CDR2 YFSETQ. This CDR3 comprises 13 residues. V shed 0 bases and J shed 13 bases, with 11 bases lying between them. The full variable domain, in which reference TRBV5-1 and TRBJ1-6 provide the parts outside the CDR3, is KAGVTQTPRYLIKTRGQQVTLSCSPISGHRSVSWYQQTPGQGLQFLFEYFSETQRNKGNFPGRFSGRQFSNSRSEMNVSTLELGDSALYLCASSLAGQDPLHFGNGTRLTVT.

The chain combines TRBV6-1 with TRBJ2-4; 8 nucleotides agree with TRBD1. Germline trimming cut 9 bases from V and 1 base from J; bases unmatched to any gene: 11. This CDR3 contains 16 residues. CDR1 is MNHNS, CDR2 SASEGT, per germline. The CDR3 protein is CASREDRAGAKNIQYF. CDR3 DNA sequence: TGTGCCAGTAGGGAGGACAGGGCGGGGGCCAAAAACATTCAGTACTTC.

The CDR3 sequence is CATSPGLLAKNIQYF. Here the CDR3 DNA reads TGTGCCACCAGCCCCGGGCTTTTAGCCAAAAACATTCAGTACTTC. This chain uses TRBV15 with TRBJ2-4; D not resolved. Germline CDR1 and CDR2: LNHNV and YYDKDF (reference sequence). The CDR3 runs 15 residues. Trimming removed 5 bases at V and 0 bases at J, with 11 bases between.

This clonotype has ten or more counts. V usage is TRBV9 and J usage is TRBJ2-7; TRBD2 agrees at 11 bases. The CDR3 has 16 residues. Germline CDR1 is SGDLS and CDR2 is YYNGEE. Trimming took 0 bases from V and 3 from J; bases not matched to a gene: 5. CDR3 region: CASSVGASGGSYEQYF. CDR3 in DNA: TGTGCCAGCAGCGTAGGAGCTAGCGGGGGGAGCTACGAGCAGTACTTC.

In its sample, this clonotype was seen many times. The chain has TRBV20-1 and TRBJ1-3; D not resolved. CDR1 is DFQATT and CDR2 is SNEGSKA in the germline V gene (reference sequence). Trimming removed 3 bases at V and 0 bases at J, with 6 bases between. The CDR3 has 13 amino acids. CDR3 sequence (DNA): TGCAGTGCTAGTGACGGCTCTGGAAACACCATATATTTT. Translated: CSASDGSGNTIYF.

The chain carries TRBV7-6 and TRBJ2-3; no clear D gene. The CDR3 is made up of 16 amino acids. Per germline, CDR1 SGHVS and CDR2 FNYEAQ. V lost 5 bases and J 0 bases, leaving 15 bases between the germline ends. The CDR3 protein is CASSPRALASTDTQYF. CDR3 in DNA: TGTGCCAGCAGCCCAAGGGCCCTCGCAAGCACAGATACGCAGTATTTT.

This clonotype was observed a handful of times. The CDR3 region is CASSRPPGLATGELFF. The CDR3, as DNA: TGTGCCAGCAGTCGCCCCCCGGGACTAGCGACCGGGGAGCTGTTTTTT. The V and J genes are TRBV12-3 or TRBV12-4 and TRBJ2-2, with 10 bases that match TRBD2. The CDR3 is 16 amino acids. Unmatched junction bases numbered 8, after V lost 5 bases and J lost 5 bases.

In its sample, this clonotype was seen a few times. This chain links TRBV15 with TRBJ1-4; weak D call: TRBD1 (5 bases). The germline V and J ends were trimmed by 5 bases and 2 bases, with 12 bases remaining between them. Germline V gives CDR1 LNHNV, CDR2 YYDKDF (reference sequence). This CDR3 is 15 amino acids long. The CDR3 protein is CATSRGGVTNEKLFF. CDR3 coding DNA: TGTGCCACCAGCCGTGGAGGGGTGACTAATGAAAAACTGTTTTTT.

The chain's CDR3 is CASSLDRTGVNQYYEQYF. For the CDR3, the DNA is TGTGCCAGCAGCTTAGACAGGACAGGGGTCAACCAGTACTACGAGCAGTACTTC. This sequence joins TRBV11-2 and TRBJ2-7; 9 nucleotides agree with TRBD1. Per germline, CDR1 SGHAT and CDR2 FQNNGV. V gave up 0 bases and J gave up 3 bases; unmatched junction bases: 12. CDR3 length: 18 amino acids.

This clonotype has ten or more counts. CDR3 sequence reads: CSARVPGQLNQPQHF. CDR3 bases: TGCAGTGCTAGAGTACCTGGACAGCTCAATCAGCCCCAGCATTTT. The chain has TRBV20-1 and TRBJ1-5; D possibly corresponds to TRBD1 (6 bases). CDR3 length: 15 amino acids. Trimming shortened V by 1 base and J by 3 bases, and 13 bases separated the two germline ends. CDR1 is DFQATT and CDR2 is SNEGSKA in the germline V gene (reference sequence).

Many counts were recorded for this clonotype. This chain joins TRBV5-5 and TRBJ2-7; D might be TRBD2 (5 bases). Germline V gives CDR1 SGHKS, CDR2 YYEKEE (reference sequence). V was clipped by 1 base and J by 3 bases, with 14 bases between them. This CDR3 spans 15 amino acids. CDR3 bases: TGTGCCAGCAGCTTGTTTCGTAACGGGATCTACGAGCAGTACTTC. Amino acid sequence: CASSLFRNGIYEQYF.

This clonotype was observed a few times. V usage is TRBV7-9 and J usage is TRBJ2-5, with D uncertain. V dropped 3 bases and J dropped 3 bases, with 8 bases sitting between them. Germline V gives CDR1 SEHNR, CDR2 FQNEAQ (reference sequence). The CDR3 is 13 amino acids. The DNA of the CDR3 is TGTGCCAGCAGCTTTAAAGGGAAAGAGACCCAGTACTTC. Protein: CASSFKGKETQYF.

There are a few counts of this clonotype. The V call is TRBV20-1, the J call TRBJ2-4, with D perhaps matching TRBD2 (6 bases). Germline V CDR1 and CDR2: DFQATT, SNEGSKA (reference sequence). This CDR3 has 15 amino acids. V gave up 2 bases and J gave up 1 base, with 12 bases separating them. The CDR3 region is CSARIAGGAKNIQYF. As DNA, the CDR3 is TGCAGTGCTAGAATAGCCGGGGGTGCCAAAAACATTCAGTACTTC.

This clonotype was counted ten times or more. This chain uses TRBV20-1 with TRBJ2-7; weak D call: TRBD1 (5 bases). Germline CDR1 DFQATT, CDR2 SNEGSKA (reference sequence). This CDR3 spans 15 amino acids. V shed 3 bases and J shed 2 bases, with 17 bases lying between them. The CDR3 DNA follows: TGCAGTGCTAGCCCCTTACACGACAGACCCTACGAGCAGTACTTC. Amino acid sequence: CSASPLHDRPYEQYF.